This paragraph covers one T cell receptor beta chain sequence. Its antigen is not identified. Germline CDR1 is DFQATT and CDR2 is SNEGSKA (reference sequence). This CDR3 region has 14 residues. The data are from a study of blood T cells in healthy people across ages. General study points: Long-lived donors had more naive CD4+ cells and higher diversity than aged donors.

Combining a sample-barcoded 5' primer with a J-beta primer mix, a second PCR ran for roughly 7 to 12 cycles. A single record per CDR3 protein comes from TCRdb applying MiXCR to the 5' RACE reads. The sample lists approximately 850,000 distinct CDR3 sequences; 44% were seen once. The chain couples TRBV20-1 to TRBJ2-1; TRBD2 aligns across 9 bases. The J call may be mistaken, given a closer DNA end match to TRBJ2-7. This TCR derives from a man aged 60-69 years in good health. Sequenced material: blood. Written as DNA, the CDR3 is TGCAGTGCTAGACTAGCGGGGCCTTACAATGAGCAGTACTTC. The encoded protein is CSARLAGPYNEQYF.